Each of the 5 T cell receptor beta chains below was sequenced from the same sample in a study of T cells expressing NK-cell markers. TCRdb derives one entry per CDR3 protein from the 5' RACE reads, leaving out DNA. The sample data list 140,000 or so distinct CDR3 sequences. Sample: blood T cells: a sorted CD56 or NKG2C T cell subset, CD4+ or CD8+ T cells, or bulk PBMC T cells (not recorded which). The receptors were gathered from a man in his late teens or twenties in good health.

V usage is TRBV7-7 and J usage is TRBJ2-2. The germline V gene encodes CDR1 SSHAT and CDR2 FNYEAQ (reference sequence). This CDR3 comprises 16 residues. CDR3 in amino acids: CASSLGGRGTTGELFF.

V and J are TRBV3-1 and TRBJ2-1; TCRdb designates TRBD2, a call that cannot be tested without DNA. CDR1 is LGHDT and CDR2 is YNNKEL in the germline V gene (reference sequence). The CDR3 is 17 residues long. The CDR3 spells CASSQGSAGGIYNEQFF.

The rearrangement joins TRBV5-1 to TRBJ2-1; TCRdb names TRBD2, which stays unverified in the absence of DNA. The CDR3 is made up of 14 amino acids. The germline gives CDR1 SGHRS, CDR2 YFSETQ. The CDR3 loop reads CASSPGLVADEQFF.

The chain couples TRBV12-3 or TRBV12-4 to TRBJ2-7; TCRdb's D call of TRBD1 is untestable without DNA. This CDR3 is built from 15 residues. The CDR3 loop is CASRSLGTDHYEQYF.

The genes are TRBV20-1 and TRBJ2-2. Germline CDR1 DFQATT, CDR2 SNEGSKA (reference sequence). This CDR3 has 15 residues. The CDR3 sequence: CSAREPATNTGELFF.